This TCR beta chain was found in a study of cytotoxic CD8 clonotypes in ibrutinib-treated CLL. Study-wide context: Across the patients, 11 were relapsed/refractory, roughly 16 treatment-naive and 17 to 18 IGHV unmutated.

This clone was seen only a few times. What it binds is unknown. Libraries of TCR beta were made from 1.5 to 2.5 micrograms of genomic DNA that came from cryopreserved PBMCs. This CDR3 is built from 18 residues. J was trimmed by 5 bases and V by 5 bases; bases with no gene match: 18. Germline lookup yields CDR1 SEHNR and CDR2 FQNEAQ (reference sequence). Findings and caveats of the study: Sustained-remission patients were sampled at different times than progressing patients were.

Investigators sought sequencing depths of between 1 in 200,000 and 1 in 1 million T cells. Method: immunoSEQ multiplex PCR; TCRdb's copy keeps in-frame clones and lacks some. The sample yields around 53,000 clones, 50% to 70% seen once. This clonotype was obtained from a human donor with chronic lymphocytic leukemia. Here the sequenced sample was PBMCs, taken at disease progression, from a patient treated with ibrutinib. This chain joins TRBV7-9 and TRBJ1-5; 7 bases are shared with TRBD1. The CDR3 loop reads CASSRIGTAGGTDQPQHF. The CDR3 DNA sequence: TGTGCCAGCAGCCGAATCGGGACAGCTGGGGGAACTGATCAGCCCCAGCATTTT.